This T cell receptor (beta chain) is from a study of Tregs in tolerant kidney transplant recipients. Findings and limits, study-wide: Nucleotide sequences could not be compared across some patients' samples due to primer changes. Validation in larger populations is needed because few patients were studied.

CD4+CD25+CD127- Tregs, CD4+CD25- non-Tregs, CD4 and CD8 cells were sorted. Here immunoSEQ multiplex PCR was the method, and the copy in TCRdb shows in-frame clones only, minus some. The profile covers 55,000 to 80,000 clones, with around 98% appearing a single time and 0.3% to 0.35% taken by the ten largest. As to this clone: As yet, its antigen is unknown.

Germline values: CDR1 SGHDT, CDR2 YYEEEE. The V and J ends lost 4 bases and 4 bases, in that order; junction bases with no gene match: 16. CDR3 length: 18 amino acids. The clonotype comes from a human donor who received a combined kidney and bone marrow transplant. V and J are TRBV5-6 and TRBJ2-7; 11 bases line up with TRBD1. This sample comprised Tregs from blood, obtained before the transplant. The CDR3 region has the DNA TGTGCCAGCAGCCACTTGACGGAGGGACAGGGGGATCGGTACGAGCAGTACTTC. It codes for CASSHLTEGQGDRYEQYF. The full variable domain, its missing parts supplied by reference TRBV5-6 and TRBJ2-7, is DAGVTQSPTHLIKTRGQQVTLRCSPKSGHDTVSWYQQALGQGPQFIFQYYEEEERQRGNFPDRFSGHQFPNYSSELNVNALLLGDSALYLCASSHLTEGQGDRYEQYFGPGTRLTVT.